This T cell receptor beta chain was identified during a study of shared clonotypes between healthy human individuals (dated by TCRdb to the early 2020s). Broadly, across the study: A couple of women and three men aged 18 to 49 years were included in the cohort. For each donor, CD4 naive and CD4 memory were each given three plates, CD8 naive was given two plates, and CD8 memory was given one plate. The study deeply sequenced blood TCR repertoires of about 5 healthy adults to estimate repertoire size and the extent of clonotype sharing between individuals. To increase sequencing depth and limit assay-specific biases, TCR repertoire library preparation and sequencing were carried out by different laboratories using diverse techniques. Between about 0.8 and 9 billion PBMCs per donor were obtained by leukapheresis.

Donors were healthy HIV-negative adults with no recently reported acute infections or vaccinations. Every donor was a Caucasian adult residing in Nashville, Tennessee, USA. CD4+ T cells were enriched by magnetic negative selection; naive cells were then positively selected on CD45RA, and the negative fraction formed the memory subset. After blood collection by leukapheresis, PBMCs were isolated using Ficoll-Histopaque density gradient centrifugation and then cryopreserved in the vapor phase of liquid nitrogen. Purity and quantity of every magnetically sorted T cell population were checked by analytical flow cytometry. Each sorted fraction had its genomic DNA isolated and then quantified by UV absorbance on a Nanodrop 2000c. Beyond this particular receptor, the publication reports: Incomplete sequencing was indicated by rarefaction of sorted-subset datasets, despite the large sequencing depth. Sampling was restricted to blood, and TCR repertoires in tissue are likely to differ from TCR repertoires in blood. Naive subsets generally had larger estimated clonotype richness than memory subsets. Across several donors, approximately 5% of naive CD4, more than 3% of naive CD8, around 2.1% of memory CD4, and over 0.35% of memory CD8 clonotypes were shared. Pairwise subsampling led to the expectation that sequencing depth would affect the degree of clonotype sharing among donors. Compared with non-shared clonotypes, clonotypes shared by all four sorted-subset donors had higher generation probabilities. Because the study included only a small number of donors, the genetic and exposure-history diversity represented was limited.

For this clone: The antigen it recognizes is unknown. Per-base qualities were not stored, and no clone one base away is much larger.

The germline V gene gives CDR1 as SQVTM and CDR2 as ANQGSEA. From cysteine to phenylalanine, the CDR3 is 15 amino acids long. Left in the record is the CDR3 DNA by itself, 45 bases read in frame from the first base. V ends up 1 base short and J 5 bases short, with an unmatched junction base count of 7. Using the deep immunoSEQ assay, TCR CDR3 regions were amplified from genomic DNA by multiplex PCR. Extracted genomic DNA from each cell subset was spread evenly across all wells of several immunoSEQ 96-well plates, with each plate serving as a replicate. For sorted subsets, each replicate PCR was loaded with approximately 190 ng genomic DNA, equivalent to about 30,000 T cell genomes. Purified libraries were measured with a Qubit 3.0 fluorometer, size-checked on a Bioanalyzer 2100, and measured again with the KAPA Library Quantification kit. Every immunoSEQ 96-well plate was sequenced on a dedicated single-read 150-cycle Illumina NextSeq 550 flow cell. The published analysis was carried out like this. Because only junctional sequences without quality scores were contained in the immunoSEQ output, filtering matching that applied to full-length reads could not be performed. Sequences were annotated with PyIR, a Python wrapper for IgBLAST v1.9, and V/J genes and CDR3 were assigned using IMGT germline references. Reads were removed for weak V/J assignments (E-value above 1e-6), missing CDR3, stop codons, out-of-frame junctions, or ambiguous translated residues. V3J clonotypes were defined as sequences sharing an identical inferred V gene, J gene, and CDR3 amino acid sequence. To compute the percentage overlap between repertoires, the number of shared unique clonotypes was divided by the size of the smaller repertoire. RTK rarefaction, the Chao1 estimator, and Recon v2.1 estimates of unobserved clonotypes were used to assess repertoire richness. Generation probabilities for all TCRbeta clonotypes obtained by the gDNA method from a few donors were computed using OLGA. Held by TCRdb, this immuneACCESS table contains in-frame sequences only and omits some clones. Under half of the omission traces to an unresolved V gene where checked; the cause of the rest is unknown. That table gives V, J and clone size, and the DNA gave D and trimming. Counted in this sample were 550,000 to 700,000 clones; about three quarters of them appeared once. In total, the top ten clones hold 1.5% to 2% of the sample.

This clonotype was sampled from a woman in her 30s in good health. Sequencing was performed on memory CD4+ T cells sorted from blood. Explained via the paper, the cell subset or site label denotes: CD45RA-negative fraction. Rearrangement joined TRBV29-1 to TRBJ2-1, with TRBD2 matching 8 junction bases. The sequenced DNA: TGCAGCGTTGAAGTATCCGGGGGGGGAAACAATGAGCAGTTCTTC. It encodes CSVEVSGGGNNEQFF.